The rows below give T cell receptor beta chains drawn from one sample of a study of vaccination effects on CD4 cells after COVID-19. Data came from immunoSEQ multiplex PCR; TCRdb stores just in-frame clones and leaves some out. This sample has around 66,000 clones, with around 74% found just once. These receptors are not linked to any known antigen. The source was CD4+ T cells from PBMCs cultured without peptide, collected after COVID-19 vaccination. The receptors here all came from a human donor who received a COVID-19 vaccine. The CDR3 runs from the conserved cysteine through the conserved F or W. The order of the fields is J gene, clone size, D gene, V gene, CDR3 DNA, CDR3 protein. A D gene is named only where the DNA matches it firmly. Expanded clones get a size class; other rows say once, few or many, or leave the size out.

J: TRBJ2-2; size: .; D: TRBD2; V: TRBV11-2; DNA: TGTGCCAGCAGCTCTAGCGGGGGGATCGCCGGGGAGCTGTTTTTT; CDR3: CASSSSGGIAGELFF
J: TRBJ1-5; size: .; D: TRBD1; V: TRBV6-1; DNA: TGTGCCAGCAGTGAGCTACAGGGGTGGGGTCAGCCCCAGCATTTT; CDR3: CASSELQGWGQPQHF
J: TRBJ2-1; size: .; D: .; V: TRBV6-5; DNA: TGTGCCGGAAAGGACCGGGACAATGAGCAGTTCTTC; CDR3: CAGKDRDNEQFF
J: TRBJ1-3; size: .; D: TRBD1; V: TRBV7-9; DNA: TGTGCCAGCAGCTTACTCAGGGGGGGAAACACCATATATTTT; CDR3: CASSLLRGGNTIYF
J: TRBJ1-4; size: .; D: .; V: TRBV5-1; DNA: TGCGCCAGCAGCTTGGGGGGACGACCAACTAATGAAAAACTGTTTTTT; CDR3: CASSLGGRPTNEKLFF
J: TRBJ1-6; size: .; D: TRBD1; V: TRBV6-5; DNA: TGTGCCAGCAGTTACTCCGGACAGGGTCATTCACCCCTCCACTTT; CDR3: CASSYSGQGHSPLHF
J: TRBJ2-3; size: .; D: TRBD1; V: TRBV19; DNA: TGTGCCAGTAGAGACAGGGTAAACACAGATACGCAGTATTTT; CDR3: CASRDRVNTDTQYF
J: TRBJ2-3; size: .; D: TRBD2; V: TRBV9; DNA: TGTGCCAGCAGCGTAGGGGCGGGGGGCACAGATACGCAGTATTTT; CDR3: CASSVGAGGTDTQYF
J: TRBJ1-2; size: .; D: .; V: TRBV28; DNA: TGTGCCAGCAGTTTCGGGGGCGACCCCTATGGCTACACCTTC; CDR3: CASSFGGDPYGYTF
J: TRBJ1-3; size: .; D: .; V: TRBV14; DNA: TGTGCCAGCAGCCAGGTTGTACAGGGACCGGGAAACACCATATATTTT; CDR3: CASSQVVQGPGNTIYF
J: TRBJ1-3; size: .; D: .; V: TRBV19; DNA: TGTGCCAGTACCCGTGTGGGACGAGGGGCCTCTGGAAACACCATATATTTT; CDR3: CASTRVGRGASGNTIYF
J: TRBJ2-5; size: .; D: .; V: TRBV7-3; DNA: TGTGCCAGCAGCCTGCTCGGAGGGGAGACCCAGTACTTC; CDR3: CASSLLGGETQYF
J: TRBJ1-5; size: .; D: .; V: TRBV7-9; DNA: TGTGCCAGCAGCCAATTCGCCGATCAGCCCCAGCATTTT; CDR3: CASSQFADQPQHF
J: TRBJ1-1; size: .; D: TRBD1; V: TRBV19; DNA: TGTGCCAGTAGTACCGACAGGGGGCGAATTAACACTGAAGCTTTCTTT; CDR3: CASSTDRGRINTEAFF
J: TRBJ1-6; size: .; D: .; V: TRBV28; DNA: TGTGCCAGCAGTTTAGGGGACCCCTATAATTCACCCCTCCACTTT; CDR3: CASSLGDPYNSPLHF
J: TRBJ1-6; size: .; D: .; V: TRBV2; DNA: TGTGCCAGCAGCCGGACAGACCTTAATTCACCCCTCCACTTT; CDR3: CASSRTDLNSPLHF
J: TRBJ1-3; size: .; D: TRBD1; V: TRBV2; DNA: TGTGCCAGCGGCGACAGGGCAGAGAGGACCATATATTTT; CDR3: CASGDRAERTIYF
J: TRBJ1-1; size: few; D: TRBD1; V: TRBV3-1/TRBV3-2; DNA: TGTGCCAGCAGCCAGGACAGGGGATTGAACACTGAAGCTTTCTTT; CDR3: CASSQDRGLNTEAFF
J: TRBJ2-6; size: once; D: .; V: TRBV5-5; DNA: TGTGCCAGCAGCCAATTTACAGGGTCCGGGGCCAACGTCCTGACTTTC; CDR3: CASSQFTGSGANVLTF
J: TRBJ2-5; size: .; D: .; V: TRBV15; DNA: TGTGCCACCAGCAGAGATCGCCCCGACCTGCAAGAGACCCAGTACTTC; CDR3: CATSRDRPDLQETQYF
J: TRBJ1-2; size: .; D: .; V: TRBV5-4; DNA: TGTGCCAGCAGAGCCCAACTGGGGGGGAGCGGCTACACCTTC; CDR3: CASRAQLGGSGYTF
J: TRBJ1-6; size: .; D: .; V: TRBV11-2; DNA: TGTGCCAGCAGCTTGAGGACAGCTCCCCCGGGAGGTGGTTCACCCCTCCACTTT; CDR3: CASSLRTAPPGGGSPLHF
J: TRBJ1-6; size: .; D: .; V: TRBV19; DNA: TGTGCCAGTAGTATTGGGGGTCTCCTCTCCTCACCCCTCCACTTT; CDR3: CASSIGGLLSSPLHF
J: TRBJ2-2; size: once; D: .; V: TRBV9; DNA: TGTGCCAGCAGCGTCCGGGGCTCCGGGGAGCTGTTTTTT; CDR3: CASSVRGSGELFF
J: TRBJ1-1; size: .; D: TRBD1; V: TRBV15; DNA: TGTGCCACCAGTGGACAGGTGGACACTGAAGCTTTCTTT; CDR3: CATSGQVDTEAFF
J: TRBJ2-5; size: .; D: .; V: TRBV11-2; DNA: TGTGCCAGCAGCTTAGTGGGGATTCAAGAGACCCAGTACTTC; CDR3: CASSLVGIQETQYF
J: TRBJ2-3; size: .; D: TRBD2; V: TRBV5-4; DNA: TGTGCCAGCAGCTTTATGGGGACTAGCGGCACAGATACGCAGTATTTT; CDR3: CASSFMGTSGTDTQYF
J: TRBJ2-5; size: .; D: .; V: TRBV20-1; DNA: TGCAGTCTATTGCTCCAGGAGACCCAGTACTTC; CDR3: CSLLLQETQYF
J: TRBJ1-1; size: once; D: .; V: TRBV2; DNA: TGTGCCAGCAGAAGGGAGGGGAACACTGAAGCTTTCTTT; CDR3: CASRREGNTEAFF
J: TRBJ1-5; size: .; D: .; V: TRBV7-2; DNA: TGTGCCAGCAGCTACCTTGCGGGCGGGGGTCAGCCCCAGCATTTT; CDR3: CASSYLAGGGQPQHF
J: TRBJ1-2; size: .; D: .; V: TRBV30; DNA: TGTGCCTGGAGTGTAGTGGGGGACTATGGCTACACCTTC; CDR3: CAWSVVGDYGYTF
J: TRBJ1-2; size: .; D: .; V: TRBV5-5; DNA: TGTGCCAGCAGCTTGGCAGGAATCTATGGCTACACCTTC; CDR3: CASSLAGIYGYTF
J: TRBJ1-2; size: .; D: .; V: TRBV4-1; DNA: TGCGCCAGCAGCCAAGATCAGGGGACCCTTGGCTACACCTTC; CDR3: CASSQDQGTLGYTF
J: TRBJ2-3; size: .; D: TRBD2; V: TRBV5-1; DNA: TGCGCCAGCAGTGGGACGGGGGGGCCCACAGATACGCAGTATTTT; CDR3: CASSGTGGPTDTQYF
J: TRBJ1-2; size: .; D: .; V: TRBV24-1; DNA: TGTGCCACCAGCCCGACGGAGGGATATGGCTACACCTTC; CDR3: CATSPTEGYGYTF
J: TRBJ2-2; size: few; D: .; V: TRBV4-1; DNA: TGCGCCAGCAGCCGGGGACGGACGAACACCGGGGAGCTGTTTTTT; CDR3: CASSRGRTNTGELFF
J: TRBJ1-6; size: .; D: .; V: TRBV2; DNA: TGTGCCAGCAGTGAAGTTGGAACAGGCACCTATTCACCCCTCCACTTT; CDR3: CASSEVGTGTYSPLHF
J: TRBJ2-3; size: .; D: .; V: TRBV3-1/TRBV3-2; DNA: TGTGCCAGCAGCACTACCCGGGGTGATACGCAGTATTTT; CDR3: CASSTTRGDTQYF
J: TRBJ1-1; size: few; D: .; V: TRBV10-1; DNA: TGCGCCAGCAGTGAGGTACAAACAGCTGAAGCTTTCTTT; CDR3: CASSEVQTAEAFF
J: TRBJ1-2; size: .; D: .; V: TRBV5-5; DNA: TGTGCCAGCAGCTTGGACAGCCCTTATGGCTACACCTTC; CDR3: CASSLDSPYGYTF
J: TRBJ2-6; size: .; D: .; V: TRBV19; DNA: TGTGCCAGTAGTATGATGGGGTCTGGGGCCAACGTCCTGACTTTC; CDR3: CASSMMGSGANVLTF
J: TRBJ1-5; size: .; D: .; V: TRBV24-1; DNA: TGTGCCACCAGTGATGCGACAAGCAGGAAGCCCCAGCATTTT; CDR3: CATSDATSRKPQHF
J: TRBJ1-5; size: once; D: TRBD1; V: TRBV28; DNA: TGTGCCAGCATCACACAGGGGGCATATCAGCCCCAGCATTTT; CDR3: CASITQGAYQPQHF
J: TRBJ1-4; size: .; D: .; V: TRBV28; DNA: TGTGCCAGCAGGGACAGAAGATCGGAAAAACTGTTTTTT; CDR3: CASRDRRSEKLFF
J: TRBJ1-1; size: once; D: .; V: TRBV7-9; DNA: TGTGCCAGCAGCTTAGGGGAGGGGATGGGGAAATCTTTCTTT; CDR3: CASSLGEGMGKSFF
J: TRBJ2-5; size: .; D: TRBD2; V: TRBV9; DNA: TGTGCCAGCAGCGATCTGACCGGGGGGGACCTGGAGACCCAGTACTTC; CDR3: CASSDLTGGDLETQYF
J: TRBJ2-2; size: .; D: .; V: TRBV5-4; DNA: TGTGCCAGCAGCCGAGGGACCTCCCGGCCCGGGGAGCTGTTTTTT; CDR3: CASSRGTSRPGELFF
J: TRBJ1-5; size: few; D: .; V: TRBV4-1; DNA: TGCGCCAGCAGCCAAAACTACAGGGTTGATCAGCCCCAGCATTTT; CDR3: CASSQNYRVDQPQHF
J: TRBJ1-1; size: .; D: TRBD1; V: TRBV6-5; DNA: TGTGCCAGCAGTTTCTCCAGGGGGGGAACTGAAGCTTTCTTT; CDR3: CASSFSRGGTEAFF
J: TRBJ2-1; size: .; D: TRBD2; V: TRBV6-5; DNA: TGTGCCAGCAGTTCCCCTCTAGCGGTCTCCTACAATGAGCAGTTCTTC; CDR3: CASSSPLAVSYNEQFF